These 21 T cell receptor beta chains were sequenced from one sample in a study of T-cell memory formation after mild COVID-19. TCRdb called the 5' RACE reads again in MiXCR, with one record for every CDR3 protein. The data hold fewer than 450,000 distinct CDR3 sequences, with more than 20% observed a single time. Sample: PBMCs or a T cell subset sorted from them (not recorded which). Receptors were obtained from an adult woman who had mild COVID-19 (a few samples of this study predate the infection). Cell type and time point are not known.

The chain carries TRBV7-9 and TRBJ1-4; D is unresolved. The germline gives CDR1 SEHNR, CDR2 FQNEAQ (reference sequence). CDR3 size: 15 residues. Deletions cut 0 bases from V and 8 bases from J, with 13 bases between. CDR3 nucleotides: TGTGCCAGCAGCTTAGCGTGGCAGGCCGAAGAAAAACTGTTTTTT. Its protein is CASSLAWQAEEKLFF.

This clonotype was counted between two and nine times. V usage is TRBV7-9 and J usage is TRBJ2-1; 12 bases are a match to TRBD2. V lost 0 bases, J lost 10 bases, and 1 base stayed unmatched. This CDR3 has 14 amino acids. Germline V gene sequence: CDR1 SEHNR, CDR2 FQNEAQ (reference sequence). The CDR3: CASSLALAGGEQFF. In DNA form, the CDR3 reads TGTGCCAGCAGCTTAGCACTAGCGGGGGGAGAGCAGTTCTTC.

There are a few counts of this clonotype. The chain employs TRBV12-3 or TRBV12-4 and TRBJ2-1; TRBD2 matches at 11 bases. CDR3 length: 15 amino acids. After removal of 5 bases from V and 7 bases from J, the junction contained 7 bases not matched to a gene. The CDR3 sequence: CASSLGLAVDNEQFF. For the CDR3, the DNA is TGTGCCAGCAGTCTGGGACTAGCGGTCGATAATGAGCAGTTCTTC.

This clonotype was detected ten times or more. The rearrangement uses TRBV7-3 and TRBJ2-3; D ambiguous. The length of the CDR3 is 13 residues. With 1 base removed from V and 4 bases from J, the gap between germline ends came to 6 bases. Germline lookup yields CDR1 SGHTA and CDR2 FQGTGA. Written as DNA, the CDR3 is TGTGCCAGCAGCTTAAACGGAGCAGATACGCAGTATTTT. This codes for CASSLNGADTQYF.

In its sample, this clonotype was seen a few times. The rearrangement joins TRBV4-3 to TRBJ2-1; possible D gene TRBD2, 5 bases. This CDR3 has 18 residues. CDR1 is LGHNA, CDR2 YSLEER, per germline. With 0 bases removed from V and 2 bases from J, the gap between germline ends came to 17 bases. The CDR3 DNA is TGCGCCAGCAGCCAAGATCTGACGACTATCTCTCCCTACAATGAGCAGTTCTTC. Translating gives CASSQDLTTISPYNEQFF.

This clonotype has just a few counts. The CDR3 loop is CASSLTRTSDEQYF. CDR3 bases: TGTGCCAGCAGCTTGACCCGGACTAGCGACGAGCAGTACTTC. This rearrangement joins TRBV7-2 to TRBJ2-7, with 9 bases lining up with TRBD2. The CDR3 sequence is 14 residues long. The germline V gene has CDR1 SGHTA and CDR2 FQGNSA. J gave up 5 bases and V 3 bases, and 5 bases lay outside the gene matches. The whole variable domain, filled in from reference TRBV7-2 and TRBJ2-7, reads GAGVSQSPSNKVTEKGKDVELRCDPISGHTALYWYRQSLGQGLEFLIYFQGNSAPDKSGLPSDRFSAERTGGSVSTLTIQRTQQEDSAVYLCASSLTRTSDEQYFGPGTRLTVT.

V gene TRBV3-1 combines with J gene TRBJ1-1; the match to TRBD1 covers 11 bases. V shed 4 bases and J 6 bases; nucleotides not matched to a gene: 4. Germline V gene sequence: CDR1 LGHDT, CDR2 YNNKEL (reference sequence). The CDR3 contains 14 residues. The CDR3 sequence: CASSPGDRGSEAFF. CDR3 bases: TGTGCCAGCAGCCCAGGGGACAGGGGGTCTGAAGCTTTCTTT.

This clonotype has more than one count but fewer than ten. This sequence joins TRBV27 and TRBJ2-1; D gene uncertain. The CDR3 totals 15 residues. The V and J ends lost 5 bases and 4 bases respectively, with 15 bases between them. Germline CDR1 and CDR2: MNHEY and SMNVEV (reference sequence). For the CDR3, the DNA is TGTGCCAGCAGTGCCCGGCTAGATGCTTACAATGAGCAGTTCTTC. Residues: CASSARLDAYNEQFF.

The chain's CDR3 is CASSPLVGSSGNTIYF. The CDR3 region has the DNA TGTGCCAGCAGCCCTCTGGTGGGTAGCTCTGGAAACACCATATATTTT. This chain connects TRBV9 to TRBJ1-3; D call uncertain. Trimming shortened V by 4 bases and J by 0 bases, and 14 bases separated the two germline ends. This CDR3 comprises 16 residues. CDR1 SGDLS and CDR2 YYNGEE come from the germline V gene.

This clonotype came up many times. The chain recombines TRBV5-1 with TRBJ2-1; D is perhaps TRBD2 (6 bases). CDR3 length: 15 amino acids. Germline CDR1 and CDR2: SGHRS and YFSETQ. V was cut by 2 bases and J by 3 bases, with 12 bases left in between. CDR3 DNA sequence: TGCGCCAGCAGCTTTCTGGAGGGGAACTACAATGAGCAGTTCTTC. Amino acids: CASSFLEGNYNEQFF.

This clonotype showed up just a few times. V usage is TRBV11-2 and J usage is TRBJ2-7; D gene uncertain. CDR3 length: 13 residues. The V end lost 6 bases, the J end lost 3 bases, and 12 bases lay between the germline ends. CDR1 and CDR2 from the germline V gene are SGHAT and FQNNGV. The CDR3 bases are TGTGCCAGCAGACCCGACGGATTCTACGAGCAGTACTTC. Its translation: CASRPDGFYEQYF.

As concerns this clonotype: A much larger clone differs by one base, so this may be a read error. The J gene is TRBJ2-3, the V gene TRBV5-6, with D unresolved. Trimming took off 1 base at V and 2 bases at J, with 14 bases between the two ends. CDR3 size: 16 residues. Germline CDR1 is SGHDT and CDR2 is YYEEEE. The CDR3 sequence is CASSLLSLRVTDTQYF. The CDR3 bases are TGTGCCAGCAGCTTGCTCTCACTACGAGTCACAGATACGCAGTATTTT.

V usage is TRBV12-3 or TRBV12-4 and J usage is TRBJ2-7; TRBD1 matches 8 bases. V shed 5 bases, J shed 5 bases, and the junction held 8 bases outside the gene matches. The CDR3 runs 14 residues. The CDR3 region is CASSTGQGGDEQYF. CDR3 coding DNA: TGTGCCAGCAGTACCGGACAGGGAGGCGACGAGCAGTACTTC.

The chain recombines TRBV12-3 or TRBV12-4 with TRBJ1-2; D not resolved. V lost 3 bases and J lost 4, with 12 bases in between. This CDR3 contains 14 residues. CDR3 residues: CASSFSGPFYGYTF. The CDR3, as DNA: TGTGCCAGCAGTTTCTCAGGCCCCTTCTATGGCTACACCTTC.

The chain uses TRBV6-5 and TRBJ1-5, with D uncertain. This CDR3 has 15 amino acids. Between the trimmed V and J ends, which lost 6 bases and 2 bases, there was a span of 14 bases. In germline, CDR1 is MNHEY, CDR2 SVGAGI. The CDR3 region is CASRRTSFGNQPQHF. CDR3 sequence (DNA): TGTGCCAGCAGGCGAACATCCTTTGGCAATCAGCCCCAGCATTTT.

This clonotype has more than one count but fewer than ten. The chain carries TRBV7-9 and TRBJ1-1; the D gene is possibly TRBD1 (5 bases). Per germline, CDR1 SEHNR and CDR2 FQNEAQ (reference sequence). Trimming removed 6 bases from V and 1 base from J, with 15 bases in between. CDR3 length equals 15 residues. The chain's CDR3 is CASRPFKGKNTEAFF. The CDR3 coding sequence is TGTGCCAGCAGGCCCTTCAAGGGGAAGAACACTGAAGCTTTCTTT.

The rearrangement links TRBV12-3 or TRBV12-4 to TRBJ1-1; no reliable D call. Between the trimmed V and J ends, which lost 7 bases and 0 bases, there was a span of 9 bases. This CDR3 spans 13 amino acids. The CDR3: CASTAPLNTEAFF. DNA of the CDR3: TGTGCCAGCACAGCCCCGTTGAACACTGAAGCTTTCTTT.

The rearrangement links TRBV4-1 to TRBJ1-4; D is unresolved. Germline CDR1 is MGHRA and CDR2 is YSYEKL. CDR3 length equals 16 residues. Trimming took 4 bases from V and 0 from J, leaving 12 bases between them. CDR3 nucleotides: TGCGCCAGCAGCCGAGAAAGGTCGGCAACTAATGAAAAACTGTTTTTT. This encodes CASSRERSATNEKLFF.

This chain's CDR3 is CSEFDRPDNEQFF. The CDR3 DNA reads as TGCAGCGAATTTGACCGTCCGGACAATGAGCAGTTCTTC. The V and J genes are TRBV29-1 and TRBJ2-1; D unresolved. The V gene lost 7 bases and the J gene lost 5 bases, with 15 bases spanning the gap. Germline V gene data show CDR1 as SQVTM and CDR2 as ANQGSEA. This CDR3 is 13 amino acids long.

This clonotype appeared a few times. The chain joins TRBV23-1 to TRBJ2-2; weak D call: TRBD1 (5 bases). TRBV23-1 is flagged as an ORF with uncertain function. Deletions cut 2 bases from V and 5 bases from J, with 21 bases between. There are 18 residues in the CDR3. The CDR3 DNA reads as TGCGCCAGCAGTCAACTAGTCGGAAAGGGGCCATTAACCGGGGAGCTGTTTTTT. Protein sequence: CASSQLVGKGPLTGELFF.

There are a few counts of this clonotype. V is TRBV29-1 and J is TRBJ2-2; D gene uncertain. The CDR3 covers 12 residues. In germline, CDR1 is SQVTM, CDR2 ANQGSEA. V was trimmed by 4 bases and J by 1 base, leaving 4 bases between them. As DNA, the CDR3 is TGCAGCGTTGCTGGGAACACCGGGGAGCTGTTTTTT. It encodes CSVAGNTGELFF.